The 28 T cell receptor beta chains below come from one sample, sequenced in a study of cytomegalovirus exposure and HLA in healthy donors. 13 Jbeta primers and 60 Vbeta primers were used for the PCR. Only in-frame clones appear in the TCRdb table, and some are missing; sequencing was by immunoSEQ multiplex PCR. The table lists about 160,000 clones, around 84% of them singletons. The specimen was PBMCs. Receptors were obtained from a man aged 18-30 years in good health and CMV-seronegative.

This clone was recorded once. This chain links TRBV15 with TRBJ1-2, with D unresolved. The germline CDR1 and CDR2 sequences are LNHNV and YYDKDF (reference sequence). Between the trimmed V and J ends, which lost 0 bases and 5 bases, there was a span of 16 bases. The CDR3 runs to 16 residues. The DNA for the CDR3 is TGTGCCACCAGCAGAGAAGCGGCAGCGAGAACATATGGCTACACCTTC. Its protein product is CATSREAAARTYGYTF. The full variable domain, rest sourced from reference TRBV15 and TRBJ1-2, is DAMVIQNPRYQVTQFGKPVTLSCSQTLNHNVMYWYQQKSSQAPKLLFHYYDKDFNNEADTPDNFQSRRPNTSFCFLDIRSPGLGDTAMYLCATSREAAARTYGYTFGSGTRLTVV.

The chain links TRBV5-6 to TRBJ1-2, with 10 bases identical to TRBD1. Trimming cost V 4 bases and J 4 bases; bases outside gene matches: 7. CDR1 is SGHDT and CDR2 is YYEEEE in the germline V gene. The CDR3 runs to 15 residues. The CDR3 loop is CASSPGTGEGYGYTF. CDR3 nucleotide sequence: TGTGCCAGCAGCCCCGGGACAGGGGAAGGCTATGGCTACACCTTC.

The chain links TRBV6-6 to TRBJ1-6; D is unresolved. Germline V gene data show CDR1 as MNHNY and CDR2 as SVGAGI (reference sequence). There are 15 residues in the CDR3. V lost 6 bases to trimming and J lost 0 bases, with 9 bases between them. The CDR3 reads CASRPPGSYNSPLHF. The CDR3 DNA reads TGTGCCAGCAGGCCCCCGGGCTCCTATAATTCACCCCTCCACTTT.

The chain combines TRBV2 with TRBJ2-5, with 9 bases fitting TRBD2. This CDR3 has 15 amino acids. Germline trimming cut 4 bases from V and 5 bases from J; bases unmatched to any gene: 8. Germline V gene data show CDR1 as SNHLY and CDR2 as FYNNEI. CDR3 in amino acids: CASSARSGGRETQYF. The DNA of the CDR3 is TGTGCCAGCAGTGCTCGTAGCGGGGGCCGGGAGACCCAGTACTTC.

This clone was counted a single time. The chain carries TRBV19 and TRBJ2-2, with D maybe TRBD1 (6 bases). The germline gives CDR1 LNHDA, CDR2 SQIVND (reference sequence). CDR3 length: 20 amino acids. V was shortened by 3 bases and J by 0 bases, with 23 bases between the two germline ends. CDR3 region: CASSMGTMVLRTANTGELFF. The CDR3, as DNA: TGTGCCAGTAGTATGGGAACTATGGTCCTACGGACAGCGAACACCGGGGAGCTGTTTTTT.

This clone was observed once. The chain couples TRBV5-6 to TRBJ2-5; D uncertain. The CDR3 has 14 residues. Germline assignment: CDR1 SGHDT and CDR2 YYEEEE. Trimming removed 0 bases at V and 2 bases at J, with 8 bases between. The CDR3, as DNA: TGTGCCAGCAGCTTGGTATCCTTACAAGAGACCCAGTACTTC. It encodes CASSLVSLQETQYF.

J is TRBJ2-7 and V is TRBV9, with 7 bases aligning to TRBD2. This CDR3 is 14 amino acids long. J lost 3 bases, V lost 3 bases, and 6 bases had no gene match. Germline CDR1 is SGDLS and CDR2 is YYNGEE. CDR3 coding DNA: TGTGCCAGCAGCGACGGACTAGGTGGCTACGAGCAGTACTTC. Encoded protein: CASSDGLGGYEQYF.

This chain links TRBV18 with TRBJ1-3, with 9 positions matching TRBD1. The junction had 2 bases not matched to a gene; V was cut back by 0 bases and J by 2 bases. This CDR3 is built from 16 residues. Per the germline V gene, CDR1 is KGHSH and CDR2 is LQKENI. CDR3 loop: CASSPPRTGAGNTIYF. Written as DNA, the CDR3 is TGTGCCAGCTCACCACCCAGGACAGGGGCTGGAAACACCATATATTTT.

The CDR3 sequence: CASSLREAREQFF. The CDR3 bases are TGTGCCAGCAGCTTACGGGAAGCGAGGGAGCAGTTCTTC. The chain has TRBV9 and TRBJ2-1, with TRBD2 as a possible D gene (5 bases). V lost 4 bases, J lost 10 bases, and 15 bases lay in between. The CDR3 is 13 residues long. Looked up from germline, CDR1 is SGDLS and CDR2 is YYNGEE.

The chain recombines TRBV6-6 with TRBJ2-7; perhaps TRBD2 as D (5 bases). V was shortened by 2 bases and J by 0 bases, with 8 bases between the two germline ends. This CDR3 has 14 amino acids. The germline CDR1 and CDR2 sequences are MNHNY and SVGAGI (reference sequence). CDR3: CASSYPGNSYEQYF. CDR3 DNA sequence: TGTGCCAGCAGTTACCCGGGGAACTCCTACGAGCAGTACTTC.

This rearrangement joins TRBV9 to TRBJ2-2, with D possibly being TRBD2 (6 bases). This CDR3 is built from 18 residues. V lost 0 bases, J lost 6 bases, and 21 bases lay in between. Per the germline V gene, CDR1 is SGDLS and CDR2 is YYNGEE. The CDR3 sequence: CASSVVPVPGEGSGELFF. The CDR3, as DNA: TGTGCCAGCAGCGTAGTTCCGGTTCCGGGAGAAGGGTCCGGGGAGCTGTTTTTT.

The rearrangement joins TRBV29-1 to TRBJ2-5; weak D call: TRBD2 (5 bases). The CDR3 is 14 amino acids. Germline-derived CDR1 and CDR2 are SQVTM and ANQGSEA. The CDR3 coding sequence is TGCAGGTTAGTTTGGAGACGGGGCCAAGAGACCCAGTACTTC. Amino acid sequence: CRLVWRRGQETQYF. The entire variable domain, with the rest obtained from reference TRBV29-1 and TRBJ2-5, is as follows: SAVISQKPSRDICQRGTSLTIQCQVDSQVTMMFWYRQQPGQSLTLIATANQGSEATYESGFVIDKFPISRPNLTFSTLTVSNMSPEDSSIYLCRLVWRRGQETQYFGPGTRLLVL.

V usage is TRBV12-5 and J usage is TRBJ2-7; D remains ambiguous. Germline V gene lookup returns CDR1 LGHNT and CDR2 FRNRAP. V lost 4 bases and J lost 1, with 5 bases in between. The CDR3 spans 12 residues. The CDR3 DNA reads as TGTGCTAGTGGTTGTTTATCCTACGAGCAGTACTTC. Amino acid sequence: CASGCLSYEQYF.

The table lists this clone with a count of one. This rearrangement joins TRBV29-1 to TRBJ2-1; 8 bases agree with TRBD2. Losses at the gene ends were 6 bases for V and 4 bases for J; bases not matched to a gene: 11. This CDR3 comprises 15 residues. Germline lookup yields CDR1 SQVTM and CDR2 ANQGSEA. CDR3: CSVPRRTSGYNEQFF. The CDR3 DNA follows: TGCAGCGTCCCCAGGCGCACTAGCGGTTACAATGAGCAGTTCTTC.

V gene TRBV15 combines with J gene TRBJ2-6; D is unresolved. CDR1 LNHNV and CDR2 YYDKDF come from the germline V gene (reference sequence). Trimming removed 3 bases from V and 0 bases from J, with 9 bases in between. The CDR3 extends over 16 amino acids. As DNA, the CDR3 is TGTGCCACCAGCAGCCCACTTAGCTCTGGGGCCAACGTCCTGACTTTC. It translates to CATSSPLSSGANVLTF.

The chain recombines TRBV19 with TRBJ1-5, with unresolved D. The V and J ends lost 11 bases and 2 bases respectively, with 16 bases between them. Germline-derived CDR1 and CDR2 are LNHDA and SQIVND (reference sequence). The CDR3 totals 14 residues. The CDR3, as DNA: TGTGCCTCTTGGGGAGGGTCGGGCAATCAGCCCCAGCATTTT. Translating gives CASWGGSGNQPQHF.

The chain uses TRBV14 and TRBJ2-1; 14 bases are a match to TRBD2. The CDR3 runs to 13 residues. Trimming cost V 10 bases and J 8 bases; bases outside gene matches: 4. The germline V gene has CDR1 SGHDN and CDR2 FVKESK. The CDR3 sequence is CATGTSGGDEQFF. CDR3 sequence (DNA): TGTGCCACCGGGACTAGCGGGGGTGATGAGCAGTTCTTC.

This sequence joins TRBV28 and TRBJ2-7, with TRBD2 identical over 13 bases. The ends lost 5 bases at V and 3 bases at J; junction bases unmatched: 7. Germline V gene lookup returns CDR1 MDHEN and CDR2 SYDVKM. This CDR3 comprises 16 residues. For the CDR3, the DNA is TGTGCCAGCAGTCCTCGGACTAGCGGGAGAGTCTACGAGCAGTACTTC. Residues: CASSPRTSGRVYEQYF.

This clone was seen a few times. The gene calls are TRBV19 and TRBJ1-1, with D possibly TRBD1 on 5 matching bases. The CDR3 sequence is 13 residues long. V was pared by 2 bases and J by 1 base, with 5 bases between. CDR1 and CDR2 from the germline V gene are LNHDA and SQIVND (reference sequence). In DNA form, the CDR3 reads TGTGCCAGTAGTATACAGGGGAACACTGAAGCTTTCTTT. This sequence encodes CASSIQGNTEAFF. The variable domain in full, with the rest retrieved from reference TRBV19 and TRBJ1-1, is DGGITQSPKYLFRKEGQNVTLSCEQNLNHDAMYWYRQDPGQGLRLIYYSQIVNDFQKGDIAEGYSVSREKKESFPLTVTSAQKNPTAFYLCASSIQGNTEAFFGQGTRLTVV.

This clone was found a few times. The V and J genes are TRBV16 and TRBJ1-5; perhaps TRBD1 as D (5 bases). Germline CDR1 is KGHSY and CDR2 is FQNENV. The V end was cut by 0 bases, the J end by 4 bases, with 7 bases between. The CDR3 runs to 14 residues. Here the CDR3 DNA reads TGTGCCAGCAGCCAATCGACAGCTAATCAGCCCCAGCATTTT. This translates into CASSQSTANQPQHF.

A remark on this clone: Other DNA sequences of this sample code for an identical CDR3. The chain is built from TRBV28 and TRBJ1-2; D is undetermined. The germline gives CDR1 MDHEN, CDR2 SYDVKM. CDR3 size: 12 residues. V lost 3 bases to trimming and J lost 4 bases, with 6 bases between them. The CDR3: CASSLRRYGYTF. The CDR3, as DNA: TGTGCCAGCAGTTTGAGGCGCTATGGCTACACCTTC.

The chain links TRBV30 to TRBJ2-5; the match to TRBD2 covers 14 bases. With 0 bases clipped from V and 5 bases from J, the junction kept 8 bases outside the gene matches. Germline values: CDR1 GTSNPN, CDR2 SVGIG (reference sequence). This CDR3 is built from 17 residues. DNA for the CDR3: TGTGCCTGGAGTGTAGGACTAGCGGGGGGAATCAGGGAGACCCAGTACTTC. It yields the protein CAWSVGLAGGIRETQYF. Combining the CDR3 with reference TRBV30 and TRBJ2-5 gives the whole variable domain SQTIHQWPATLVQPVGSPLSLECTVEGTSNPNLYWYRQAAGRGLQLLFYSVGIGQISSEVPQNLSASRPQDRQFILSSKKLLLSDSGFYLCAWSVGLAGGIRETQYFGPGTRLLVL.

The rearrangement joins TRBV4-3 to TRBJ2-1; 7 bases map to TRBD2. CDR1 and CDR2 from the germline V gene are LGHNA and YSLEER. This CDR3 has 15 amino acids. V dropped 4 bases and J dropped 6; count of bases not matched to a gene: 9. The CDR3 region is CASSLTGAGVNEQFF. CDR3 coding DNA: TGCGCCAGCAGCCTCACCGGGGCGGGGGTCAATGAGCAGTTCTTC.

The CDR3: CASSLGALLYEQYF. DNA for the CDR3: TGTGCCAGCAGTTTAGGTGCCCTACTTTACGAGCAGTACTTC. The genes are TRBV28 and TRBJ2-7; D unclear. The germline CDR1 and CDR2 sequences are MDHEN and SYDVKM. Deletions cut 2 bases from V and 4 bases from J, with 12 bases between. The CDR3 is made up of 14 amino acids.

The rearrangement joins TRBV6-4 to TRBJ2-3, with TRBD2 matching 8 bases. V dropped 6 bases and J dropped 5; count of bases not matched to a gene: 16. The germline V gene encodes CDR1 MRHNA and CDR2 SNTAGT. The CDR3 has 17 residues. The chain's CDR3 is CASSPGERGIWGDTQYF. CDR3 sequence (DNA): TGTGCCAGCAGCCCGGGGGAGCGGGGGATCTGGGGAGATACGCAGTATTTT.

The chain links TRBV6-5 to TRBJ2-4, with a weak D call TRBD2 (5 bases). The V end was cut by 6 bases, the J end by 9 bases, with 15 bases between. The CDR3 is 13 amino acids. Germline V lookup: CDR1 MNHEY, CDR2 SVGAGI. The CDR3 spells CASRPPGRVIQYF. The CDR3 bases are TGTGCCAGCAGACCTCCCGGGCGGGTCATTCAGTACTTC.

The chain has TRBV28 and TRBJ1-3, with no clear D. The CDR3 loop spans 14 amino acids. With 8 bases removed from V and 0 bases from J, the gap between germline ends came to 11 bases. The germline gives CDR1 MDHEN, CDR2 SYDVKM. Here the CDR3 reads CASEPQTSGNTIYF. In DNA, the CDR3 is TGTGCCAGCGAGCCTCAAACCTCTGGAAACACCATATATTTT.

This rearrangement joins TRBV4-3 to TRBJ2-2; 8 positions agree with TRBD1. V was clipped by 5 bases and J by 4 bases; unmatched bases: 3. Germline lookup yields CDR1 LGHNA and CDR2 YSLEER. The CDR3 loop spans 14 amino acids. DNA for the CDR3: TGCGCCAGCAGCGGCGGGACAGGCACCGGGGAGCTGTTTTTT. Translated, it gives CASSGGTGTGELFF.